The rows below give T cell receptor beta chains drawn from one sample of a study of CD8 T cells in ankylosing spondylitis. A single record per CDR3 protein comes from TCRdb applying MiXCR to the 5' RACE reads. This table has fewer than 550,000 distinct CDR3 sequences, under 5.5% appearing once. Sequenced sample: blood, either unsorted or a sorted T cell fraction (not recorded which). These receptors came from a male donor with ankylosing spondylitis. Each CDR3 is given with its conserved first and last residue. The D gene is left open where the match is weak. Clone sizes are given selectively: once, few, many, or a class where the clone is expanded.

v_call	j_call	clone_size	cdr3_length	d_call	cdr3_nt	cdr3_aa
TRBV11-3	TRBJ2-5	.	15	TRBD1	TGTGCCAGCAGCTCCGGACAGGGGGGGGAAGAGACCCAGTACTTC	CASSSGQGGEETQYF
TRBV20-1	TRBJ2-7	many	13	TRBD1	TGCAGTGCTACACACAGGGGTGGGAACGAGCAGTACTTC	CSATHRGGNEQYF
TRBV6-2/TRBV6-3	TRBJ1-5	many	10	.	TGTGCCAGCGGCTCAGGGCCCCAGCATTTT	CASGSGPQHF
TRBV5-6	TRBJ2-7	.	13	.	TGTGCCAGCAGCGCCGGGCGCCTCAACGAGCAGTACTTC	CASSAGRLNEQYF
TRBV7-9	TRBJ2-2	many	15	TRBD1	TGTGCCAGCAGCACGGGACAGGGGTACACCGGGGAGCTGTTTTTT	CASSTGQGYTGELFF
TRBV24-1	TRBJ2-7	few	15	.	TGTGCCACCAGTGATATACAGAGCCCTATTGACGAGCAGTACTTC	CATSDIQSPIDEQYF
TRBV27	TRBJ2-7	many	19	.	TGTGCCAGCAGTCCTAACTCCCCCGCGGGAATCAGTGGGGCCTACGAGCAGTACTTC	CASSPNSPAGISGAYEQYF
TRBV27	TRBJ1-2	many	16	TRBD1	TGTGCCAGCAGTCGAATGCCGGGACAGGGTCTCTATGGCTACACCTTC	CASSRMPGQGLYGYTF
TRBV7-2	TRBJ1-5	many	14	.	TGTGCCAGCAGCATAGGGGATAGCAATCAGCCCCAGCATTTT	CASSIGDSNQPQHF
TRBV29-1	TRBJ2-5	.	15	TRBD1	TGCAGCGTCCTCACCCGGGACAGGGGCCAAGAGACCCAGTACTTC	CSVLTRDRGQETQYF
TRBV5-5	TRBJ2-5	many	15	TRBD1	TGTGCCAGCAGCTCCGAGACAGGGTTCGGTGAGACCCAGTACTTC	CASSSETGFGETQYF
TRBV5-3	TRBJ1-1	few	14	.	TGTGCCAGAAGCTTGAAGCCCCTGGGGACTGAAGCTTTCTTT	CARSLKPLGTEAFF
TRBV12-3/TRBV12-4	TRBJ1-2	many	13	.	TGTGCCAGCAACACTGGGGGGACCGGGGGTTACGCCTTC	CASNTGGTGGYAF
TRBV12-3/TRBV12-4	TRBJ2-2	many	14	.	TGTGCCAGCAGTTTTACAGCTAACACCGGGGAGCTGTTTTTT	CASSFTANTGELFF
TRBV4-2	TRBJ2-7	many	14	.	TGTGCCAGCAGCCCTATAGGGGATAGCTACGAGCAGTACTTC	CASSPIGDSYEQYF
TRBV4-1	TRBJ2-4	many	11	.	TGCGCCAGCAGCGGGAAAAACATTCAGTACTTC	CASSGKNIQYF
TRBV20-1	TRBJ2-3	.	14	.	TGCAGTGCTATGGGACCCCTAAAGACAGATACGCAGTATTTT	CSAMGPLKTDTQYF
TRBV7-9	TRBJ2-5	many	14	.	TGTGCCAGCAGCCAATCCGGGGTACAAGAGACCCAGTACTTC	CASSQSGVQETQYF
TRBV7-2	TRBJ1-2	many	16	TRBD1	TGTGCCAGCAGCTTGGCCGGGACAGGGAGGAACTATGGCTACACCTTC	CASSLAGTGRNYGYTF
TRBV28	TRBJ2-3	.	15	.	TGTGCCAGCAGTTTACGGGTCCTGAGGGCAGATACGCAGTATTTT	CASSLRVLRADTQYF
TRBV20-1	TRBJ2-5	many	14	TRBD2	TGCAGTGCTAGTTTGGCGGGGGGGGGAGAGACCCAGTACTTC	CSASLAGGGETQYF
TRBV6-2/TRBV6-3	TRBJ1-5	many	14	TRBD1	TGTGCCAGCAGGTCGACAGGGGGCGATCAGCCCCAGCATTTT	CASRSTGGDQPQHF
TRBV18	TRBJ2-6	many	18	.	TGTGCCAGCTCACCACGGCCTACTGAGGGGCCTGGGGCCAACGTCCTGACTTTC	CASSPRPTEGPGANVLTF